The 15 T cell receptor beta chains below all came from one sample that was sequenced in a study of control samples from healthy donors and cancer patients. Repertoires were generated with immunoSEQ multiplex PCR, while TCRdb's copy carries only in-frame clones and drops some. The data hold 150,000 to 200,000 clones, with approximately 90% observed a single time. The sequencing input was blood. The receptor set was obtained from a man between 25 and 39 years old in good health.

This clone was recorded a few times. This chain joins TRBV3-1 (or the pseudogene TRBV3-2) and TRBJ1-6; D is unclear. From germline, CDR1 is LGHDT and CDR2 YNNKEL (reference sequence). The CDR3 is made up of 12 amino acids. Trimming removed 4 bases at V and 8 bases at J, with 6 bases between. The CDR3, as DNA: TGTGCCAGCAGCCGCCTTGATTCACCCCTCCACTTT. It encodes CASSRLDSPLHF.

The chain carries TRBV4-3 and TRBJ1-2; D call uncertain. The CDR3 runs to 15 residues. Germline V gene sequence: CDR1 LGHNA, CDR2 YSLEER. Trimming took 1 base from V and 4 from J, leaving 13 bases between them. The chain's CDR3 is CASSQVEQKVYGYTF. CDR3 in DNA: TGCGCCAGCAGCCAAGTGGAACAAAAGGTCTATGGCTACACCTTC.

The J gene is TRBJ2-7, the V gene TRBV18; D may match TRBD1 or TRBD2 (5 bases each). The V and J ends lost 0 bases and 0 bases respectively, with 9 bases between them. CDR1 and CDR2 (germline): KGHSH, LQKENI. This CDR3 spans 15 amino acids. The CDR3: CASSPPSGTSYEQYF. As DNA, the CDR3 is TGTGCCAGCTCACCACCGTCGGGGACCTCCTACGAGCAGTACTTC.

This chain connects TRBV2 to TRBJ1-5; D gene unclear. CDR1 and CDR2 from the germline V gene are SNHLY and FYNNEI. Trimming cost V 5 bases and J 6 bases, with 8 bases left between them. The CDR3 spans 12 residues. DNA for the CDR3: TGTGCCAGCAGTCTTCCTATTCAGCCCCAGCATTTT. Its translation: CASSLPIQPQHF.

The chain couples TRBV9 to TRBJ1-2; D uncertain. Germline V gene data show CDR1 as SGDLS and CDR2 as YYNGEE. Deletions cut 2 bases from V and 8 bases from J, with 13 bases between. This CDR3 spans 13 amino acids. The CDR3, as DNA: TGTGCCAGCAGCGTTTCAGGTCCGGGGGGCTACACCTTC. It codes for CASSVSGPGGYTF.

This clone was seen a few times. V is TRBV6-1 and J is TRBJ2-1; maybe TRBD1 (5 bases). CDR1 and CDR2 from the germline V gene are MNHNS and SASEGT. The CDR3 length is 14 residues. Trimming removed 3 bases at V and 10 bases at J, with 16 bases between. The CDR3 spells CASSEMTWGREQFF. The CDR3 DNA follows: TGTGCCAGCAGTGAGATGACTTGGGGCCGGGAGCAGTTCTTC.

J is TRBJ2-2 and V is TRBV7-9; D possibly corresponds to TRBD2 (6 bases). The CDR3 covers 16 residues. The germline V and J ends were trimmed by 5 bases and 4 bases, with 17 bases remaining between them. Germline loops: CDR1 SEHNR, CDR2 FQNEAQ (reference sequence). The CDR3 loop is CASSPSLGGRTGELFF. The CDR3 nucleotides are TGTGCCAGCAGCCCTTCTTTGGGGGGTCGCACCGGGGAGCTGTTTTTT.

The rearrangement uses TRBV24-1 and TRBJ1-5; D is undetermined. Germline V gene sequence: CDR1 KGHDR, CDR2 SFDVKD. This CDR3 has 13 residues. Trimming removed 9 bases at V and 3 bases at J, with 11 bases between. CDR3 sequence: CATSRGDNQPQHF. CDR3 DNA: TGTGCCACCTCCCGTGGGGACAATCAGCCCCAGCATTTT.

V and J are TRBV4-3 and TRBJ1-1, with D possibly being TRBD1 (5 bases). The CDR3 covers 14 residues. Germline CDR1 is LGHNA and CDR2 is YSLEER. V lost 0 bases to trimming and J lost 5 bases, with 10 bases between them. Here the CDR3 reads CASSQEWGVTEAFF. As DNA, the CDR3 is TGCGCCAGCAGCCAAGAGTGGGGGGTTACTGAAGCTTTCTTT.

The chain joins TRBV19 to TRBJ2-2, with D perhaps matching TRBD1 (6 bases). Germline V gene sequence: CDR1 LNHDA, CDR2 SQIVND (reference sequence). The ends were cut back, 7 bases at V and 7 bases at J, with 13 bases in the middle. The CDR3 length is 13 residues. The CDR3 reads CASILTGGGELFF. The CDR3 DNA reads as TGTGCCAGTATCCTGACAGGAGGCGGGGAGCTGTTTTTT. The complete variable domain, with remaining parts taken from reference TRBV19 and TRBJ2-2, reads DGGITQSPKYLFRKEGQNVTLSCEQNLNHDAMYWYRQDPGQGLRLIYYSQIVNDFQKGDIAEGYSVSREKKESFPLTVTSAQKNPTAFYLCASILTGGGELFFGEGSRLTVL.

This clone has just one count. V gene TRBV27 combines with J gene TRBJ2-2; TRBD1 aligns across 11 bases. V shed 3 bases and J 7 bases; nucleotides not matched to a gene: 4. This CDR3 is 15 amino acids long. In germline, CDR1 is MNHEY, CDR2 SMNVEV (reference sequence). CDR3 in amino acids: CASSFGTGGGGELFF. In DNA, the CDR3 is TGTGCCAGCAGTTTCGGGACAGGGGGTGGCGGGGAGCTGTTTTTT.

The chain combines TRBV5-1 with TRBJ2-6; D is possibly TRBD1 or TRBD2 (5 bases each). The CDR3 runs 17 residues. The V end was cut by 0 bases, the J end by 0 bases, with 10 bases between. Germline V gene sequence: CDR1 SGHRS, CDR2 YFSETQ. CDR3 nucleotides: TGCGCCAGCAGCTTGGAGGGGAGCCGCTCTGGGGCCAACGTCCTGACTTTC. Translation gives CASSLEGSRSGANVLTF.

As DNA, the CDR3 is TGTGCCTGTTCCACCGTGGGGCTCAATCAGCCCCAGCATTTT. Its translation: CACSTVGLNQPQHF. The rearrangement links TRBV30 to TRBJ1-5, with D maybe TRBD1 (5 bases). CDR1 and CDR2 (germline): GTSNPN, SVGIG (reference sequence). This CDR3 has 14 amino acids. V was shortened by 6 bases and J by 3 bases, with 15 bases between the two germline ends.

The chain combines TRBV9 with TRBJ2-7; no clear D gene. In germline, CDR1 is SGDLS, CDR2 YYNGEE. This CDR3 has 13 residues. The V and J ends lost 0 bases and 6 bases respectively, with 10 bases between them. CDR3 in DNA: TGTGCCAGCAGCGTAGGACATCTTGGCGAGCAGTACTTC. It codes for CASSVGHLGEQYF.

CDR3 nucleotide sequence: TGTGCCAGCACCTCCCGGGGGGCGAGGAGCACAGATACGCAGTATTTT. Translating it yields CASTSRGARSTDTQYF. The genes are TRBV6-6 and TRBJ2-3, with D tentatively TRBD2 (7 bases). Trimming shortened V by 7 bases and J by 0 bases, and 17 bases separated the two germline ends. CDR3 length: 16 residues. The V gene's germline CDR1 is MNHNY and CDR2 SVGAGI (reference sequence).